Here is one T cell receptor beta chain with its context. Its antigen has not been determined. No much larger clone exists at a distance of one base, and base qualities are not known. Per the publication, the time point label means: baseline before oral tofacitinib. Peripheral blood and lesional scalp punch biopsies were obtained from patients with alopecia areata. PBMCs were isolated by density centrifugation and stained for CD3, CD4 and CD8, after which CD4+ and CD8+ T cells were sorted on a FACSAria. The record originates from a study of CD8+ T cells in alopecia areata (dated 2018 in TCRdb). Background for the entire study: The treated patients took part in an open-label pilot trial in which moderate-to-severe alopecia areata was treated with oral tofacitinib at 5 to 10 mg twice daily. Patients stayed on tofacitinib for 6 to 18 months and then had 6 months of follow-up off drug so that delayed response and recurrence could be assessed. High-throughput TCRbeta sequencing was used to examine T cell clonal expansion in alopecia areata in both the C3H/HeJ mouse model and human patients. Scalp tissue and sorted CD4+ and CD8+ peripheral blood T cells from patchy and totalis/universalis alopecia areata patients and from healthy controls were covered by human TCRbeta sequencing. Tofacitinib-treated patients had biopsies at baseline and at 4 and 24 weeks of treatment, with a later scalp biopsy in several patients. Clonality in the scalp was compared among normal scalp (n=4), patchy alopecia areata scalp (n=8), and alopecia totalis/universalis scalp (n=8). The RNA source kit depended on sample type: the PAXgene miRNA kit for fixed scalp, the miRNeasy kit for PBMCs, and the RNeasy kit for mouse skin. Amplification of TCRbeta CDR3 regions was done by immunoSEQ multiplex PCR using 35 Vbeta forward primers and 13 Jbeta reverse primers. The full study reports these points: Unlike mouse skin, where gammadelta T cells dominate, normal human skin contains resident alphabeta T cells that get sequenced too, which complicates analysis of the scalp TCR repertoire. Compared with normal scalp, lesional scalp, particularly in alopecia totalis/universalis, had higher clonality and more expanded CD8+ clones, which suggests antigenic drive. Compared with mice, TCR sequences shared between patients were less clear, possibly partly because of HLA diversity across the patient population.

V is shortened by 7 bases, J by 2 bases, and the region joining them spans 12 bases. For CDR1 and CDR2, the germline V gene (reference sequence) lists MNHNY and SVGAGI. From the cysteine up to the phenylalanine, the CDR3 has a length of 15 residues. Just CDR3 DNA is preserved here, 45 bases in frame from base 1. Libraries came from the immunoSEQ multiplex PCR assay. For TCR sequencing, RNA was extracted from every sample and reverse transcribed into cDNA to serve as template. SuperScript III was used to make first-strand cDNA, primed with a 2:1 mix of oligo-dT and random hexamers. A synthetic immune receptor repertoire was used to assess amplification bias, and residual bias was removed computationally. As for how the authors treated the data: Raw reads were preprocessed to remove errors, and CDR3 was defined according to IMGT conventions as the region from the conserved cysteine to phenylalanine. Clonality was computed as 1 minus the Shannon entropy, with the entropy normalized by log2 of the number of productive unique TCRs. CD4 or CD8 identity of scalp clones was inferred by cross-referencing scalp TCRbeta sequences with sorted blood CD4 and CD8 repertoires. TCRdb obtained this table from immuneACCESS and retained in-frame rearrangements with V and J assigned. These tables miss some clones; where compared with another copy, unresolved V genes account for less than half of the shortfall, and the remainder is unexplained. That table supplies the V and J calls and clone size; D and trimming were determined from the DNA. Present in this sample are under 300,000 clones, 65% to 70% of which were seen just once. The ten largest clones add up to roughly 1.2% of the sample.

The sample consisted of CD4+ T cells sorted from blood, taken at week 0. The receptor chain draws on TRBV6-6 and TRBJ2-6; TRBD1 is a weak D gene call, 6 bases matching. The sequence derives from a human donor with alopecia areata. The CDR3 reads CASTITGPGANVLTF. The sequenced DNA: TGTGCCAGCACTATAACAGGGCCTGGGGCCAACGTCCTGACTTTC.